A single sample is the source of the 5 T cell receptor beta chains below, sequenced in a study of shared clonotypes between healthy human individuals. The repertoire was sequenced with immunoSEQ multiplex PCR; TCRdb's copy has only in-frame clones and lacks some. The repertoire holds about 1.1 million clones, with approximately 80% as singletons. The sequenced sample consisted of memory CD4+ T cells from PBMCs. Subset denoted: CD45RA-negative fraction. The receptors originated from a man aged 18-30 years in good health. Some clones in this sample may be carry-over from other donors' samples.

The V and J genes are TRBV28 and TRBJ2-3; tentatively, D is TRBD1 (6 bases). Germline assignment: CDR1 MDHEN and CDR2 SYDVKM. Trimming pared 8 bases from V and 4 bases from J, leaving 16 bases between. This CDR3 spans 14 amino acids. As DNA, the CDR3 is TGTGCCAGCTTTGGGACATCAGTTTCAGATACGCAGTATTTT. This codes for CASFGTSVSDTQYF.

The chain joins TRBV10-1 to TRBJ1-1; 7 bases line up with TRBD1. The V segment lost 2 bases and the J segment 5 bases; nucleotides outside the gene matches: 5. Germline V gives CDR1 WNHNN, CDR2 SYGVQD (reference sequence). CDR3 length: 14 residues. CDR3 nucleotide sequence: TGCGCCAGCAGTGAGGGACAGGCGGAGACTGAAGCTTTCTTT. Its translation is CASSEGQAETEAFF.

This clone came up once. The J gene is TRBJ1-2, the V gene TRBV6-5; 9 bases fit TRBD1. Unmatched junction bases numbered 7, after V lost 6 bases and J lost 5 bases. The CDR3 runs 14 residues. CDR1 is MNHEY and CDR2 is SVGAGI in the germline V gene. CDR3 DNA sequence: TGTGCCAGCAGCACCGGGACAGGGTCGTATGGCTACACCTTC. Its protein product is CASSTGTGSYGYTF.

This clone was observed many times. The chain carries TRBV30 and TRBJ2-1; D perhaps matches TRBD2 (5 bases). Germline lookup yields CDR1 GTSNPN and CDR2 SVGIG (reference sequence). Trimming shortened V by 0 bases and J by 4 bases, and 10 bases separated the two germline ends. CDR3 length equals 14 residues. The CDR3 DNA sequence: TGTGCCTGGAGTGTAACTAGTTGGTACAATGAGCAGTTCTTC. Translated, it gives CAWSVTSWYNEQFF.

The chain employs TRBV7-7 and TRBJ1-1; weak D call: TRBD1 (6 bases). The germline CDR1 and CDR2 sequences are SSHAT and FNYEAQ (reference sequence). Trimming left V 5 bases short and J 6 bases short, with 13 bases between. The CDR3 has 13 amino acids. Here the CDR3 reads CASSPVTGSEAFF. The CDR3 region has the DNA TGTGCCAGCAGCCCCGTGACAGGATCTGAAGCTTTCTTT.